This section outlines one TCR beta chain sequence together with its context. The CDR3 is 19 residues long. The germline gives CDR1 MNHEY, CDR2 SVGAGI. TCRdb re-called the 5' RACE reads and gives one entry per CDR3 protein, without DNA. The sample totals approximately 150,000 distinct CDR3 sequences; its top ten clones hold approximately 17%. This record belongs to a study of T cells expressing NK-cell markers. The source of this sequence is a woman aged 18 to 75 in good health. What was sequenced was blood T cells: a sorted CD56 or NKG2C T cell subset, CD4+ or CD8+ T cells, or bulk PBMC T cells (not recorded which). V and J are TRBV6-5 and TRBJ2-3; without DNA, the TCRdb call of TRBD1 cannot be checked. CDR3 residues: CASSYRRPYAGQLTDTQYF.